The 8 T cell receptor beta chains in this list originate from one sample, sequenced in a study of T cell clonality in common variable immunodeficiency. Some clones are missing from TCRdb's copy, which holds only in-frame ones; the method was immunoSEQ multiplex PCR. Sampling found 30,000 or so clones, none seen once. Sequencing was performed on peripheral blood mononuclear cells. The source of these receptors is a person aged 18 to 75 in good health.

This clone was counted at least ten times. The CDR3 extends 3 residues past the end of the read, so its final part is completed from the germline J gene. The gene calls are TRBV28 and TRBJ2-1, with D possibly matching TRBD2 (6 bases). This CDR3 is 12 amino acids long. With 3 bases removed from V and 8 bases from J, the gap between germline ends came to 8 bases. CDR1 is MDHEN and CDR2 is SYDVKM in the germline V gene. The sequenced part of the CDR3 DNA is TGTGCCAGCAGTTTCGGGGGTGATGAG. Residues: CASSFGGDE. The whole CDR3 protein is CASSFGGDEQFF.

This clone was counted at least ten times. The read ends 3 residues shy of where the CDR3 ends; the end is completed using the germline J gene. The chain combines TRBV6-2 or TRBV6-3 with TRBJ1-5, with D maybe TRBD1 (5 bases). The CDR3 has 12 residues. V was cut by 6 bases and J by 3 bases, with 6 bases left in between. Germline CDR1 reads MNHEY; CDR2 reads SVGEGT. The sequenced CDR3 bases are TGTGCCAGCAGGGACACCAATCAGCCC. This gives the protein CASRDTNQP. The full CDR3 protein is CASRDTNQPQHF.

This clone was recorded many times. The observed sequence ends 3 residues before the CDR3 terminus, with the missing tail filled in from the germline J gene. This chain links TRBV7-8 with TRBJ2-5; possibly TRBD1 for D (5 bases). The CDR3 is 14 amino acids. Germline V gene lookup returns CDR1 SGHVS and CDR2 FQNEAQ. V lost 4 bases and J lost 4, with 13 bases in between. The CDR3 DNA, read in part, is TGTGCCAGCAGCTCTTGGTGGGGCACAGAGACC. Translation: CASSSWWGTET. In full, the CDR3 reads CASSSWWGTETQYF.

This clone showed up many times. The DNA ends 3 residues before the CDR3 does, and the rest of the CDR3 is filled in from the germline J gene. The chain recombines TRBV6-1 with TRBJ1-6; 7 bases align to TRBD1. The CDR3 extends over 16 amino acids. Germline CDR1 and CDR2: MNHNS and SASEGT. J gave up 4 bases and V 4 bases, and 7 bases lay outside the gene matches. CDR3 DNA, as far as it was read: TGTGCCAGCAGTGGAAGACAGGGTGGGTATAATTCACCC. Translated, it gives CASSGRQGGYNSP. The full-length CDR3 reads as CASSGRQGGYNSPLHF.

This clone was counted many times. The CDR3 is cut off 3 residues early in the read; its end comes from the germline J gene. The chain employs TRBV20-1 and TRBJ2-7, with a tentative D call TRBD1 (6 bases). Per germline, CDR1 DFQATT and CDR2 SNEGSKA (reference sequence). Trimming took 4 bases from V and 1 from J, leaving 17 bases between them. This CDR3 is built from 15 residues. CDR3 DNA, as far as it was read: TGCAGTGCTATCCCGCCCGGGACACTTTCCTACGAG. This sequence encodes CSAIPPGTLSYE. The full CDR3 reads CSAIPPGTLSYEQYF.

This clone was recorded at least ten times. The covered CDR3 bases are TGTGCCAGCAACCGCGGAGAGACG. Amino acid sequence: CASNRGET. From start to end, the CDR3 is CASNRGETQYF. The chain links TRBV6-2 or TRBV6-3 to TRBJ2-3; D call uncertain. The CDR3 end falls 3 residues outside the read, so it is completed with the germline J gene. In germline, CDR1 is MNHEY, CDR2 SVGEGT. The CDR3 extends over 11 amino acids.

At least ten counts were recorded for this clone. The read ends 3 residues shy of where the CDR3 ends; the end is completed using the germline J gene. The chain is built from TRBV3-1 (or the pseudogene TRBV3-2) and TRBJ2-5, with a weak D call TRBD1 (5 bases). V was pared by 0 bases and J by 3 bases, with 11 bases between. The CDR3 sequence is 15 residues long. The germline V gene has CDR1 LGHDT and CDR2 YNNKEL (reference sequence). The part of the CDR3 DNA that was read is TGTGCCAGCAGCCAAGAGGTCAGGGTAGAAGAGACC. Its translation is CASSQEVRVEET. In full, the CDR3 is CASSQEVRVEETQYF.

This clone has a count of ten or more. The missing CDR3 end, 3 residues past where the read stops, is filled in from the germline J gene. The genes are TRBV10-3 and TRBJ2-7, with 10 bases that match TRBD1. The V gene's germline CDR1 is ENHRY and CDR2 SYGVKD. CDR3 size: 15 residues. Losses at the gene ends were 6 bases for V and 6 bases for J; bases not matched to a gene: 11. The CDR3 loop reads CAIRRRDRGLSEQYF. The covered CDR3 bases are TGTGCCATCAGGCGCCGGGACAGGGGACTCTCCGAG.